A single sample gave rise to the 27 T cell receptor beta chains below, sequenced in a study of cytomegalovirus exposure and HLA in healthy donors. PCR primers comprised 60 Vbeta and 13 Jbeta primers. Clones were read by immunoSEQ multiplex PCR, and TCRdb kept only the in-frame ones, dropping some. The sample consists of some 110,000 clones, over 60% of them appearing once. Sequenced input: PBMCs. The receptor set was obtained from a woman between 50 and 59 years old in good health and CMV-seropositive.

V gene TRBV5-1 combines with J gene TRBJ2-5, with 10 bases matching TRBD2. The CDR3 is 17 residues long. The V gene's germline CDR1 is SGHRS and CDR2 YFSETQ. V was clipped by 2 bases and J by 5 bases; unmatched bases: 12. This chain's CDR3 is CASSFQRGGRTSETQYF. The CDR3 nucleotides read TGCGCCAGCAGCTTCCAGCGGGGGGGCCGTACTTCGGAGACCCAGTACTTC. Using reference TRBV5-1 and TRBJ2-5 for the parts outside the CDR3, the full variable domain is KAGVTQTPRYLIKTRGQQVTLSCSPISGHRSVSWYQQTPGQGLQFLFEYFSETQRNKGNFPGRFSGRQFSNSRSEMNVSTLELGDSALYLCASSFQRGGRTSETQYFGPGTRLLVL.

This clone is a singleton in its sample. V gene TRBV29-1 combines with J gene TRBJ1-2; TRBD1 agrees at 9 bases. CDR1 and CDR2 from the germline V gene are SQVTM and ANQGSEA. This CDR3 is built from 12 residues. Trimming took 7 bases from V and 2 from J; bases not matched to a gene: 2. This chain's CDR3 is CSGQGVNYGYTF. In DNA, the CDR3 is TGCAGCGGACAGGGGGTAAACTATGGCTACACCTTC.

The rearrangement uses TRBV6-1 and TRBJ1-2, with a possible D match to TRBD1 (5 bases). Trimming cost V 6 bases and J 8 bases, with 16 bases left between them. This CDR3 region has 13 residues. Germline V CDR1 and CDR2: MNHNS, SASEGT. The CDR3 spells CASSPGHLGGYTF. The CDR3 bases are TGTGCCAGCAGCCCAGGACACCTAGGGGGCTACACCTTC.

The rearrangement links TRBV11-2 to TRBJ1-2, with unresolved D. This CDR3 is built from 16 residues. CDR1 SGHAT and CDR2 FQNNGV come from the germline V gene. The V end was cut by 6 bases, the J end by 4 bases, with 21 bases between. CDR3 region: CASSPRRALTLYGYTF. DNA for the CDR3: TGTGCCAGCAGTCCTAGGAGGGCGCTAACACTCTATGGCTACACCTTC. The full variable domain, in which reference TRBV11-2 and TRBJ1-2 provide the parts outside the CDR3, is EAGVAQSPRYKIIEKRQSVAFWCNPISGHATLYWYQQILGQGPKLLIQFQNNGVVDDSQLPKDRFSAERLKGVDSTLKIQPAKLEDSAVYLCASSPRRALTLYGYTFGSGTRLTVV.

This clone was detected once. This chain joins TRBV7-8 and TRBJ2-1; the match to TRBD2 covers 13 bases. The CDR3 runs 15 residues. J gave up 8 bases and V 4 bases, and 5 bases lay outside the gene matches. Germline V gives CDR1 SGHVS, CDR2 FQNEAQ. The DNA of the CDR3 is TGTGCCAGCAGCTCCCTTGGACTAGCGGGGGATGAGCAGTTCTTC. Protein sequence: CASSSLGLAGDEQFF.

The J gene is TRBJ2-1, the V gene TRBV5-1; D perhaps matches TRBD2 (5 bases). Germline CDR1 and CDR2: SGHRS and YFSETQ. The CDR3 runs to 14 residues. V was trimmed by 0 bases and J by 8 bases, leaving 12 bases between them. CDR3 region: CASSLVYGVHEQFF. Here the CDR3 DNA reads TGCGCCAGCAGCTTGGTATACGGGGTACATGAGCAGTTCTTC.

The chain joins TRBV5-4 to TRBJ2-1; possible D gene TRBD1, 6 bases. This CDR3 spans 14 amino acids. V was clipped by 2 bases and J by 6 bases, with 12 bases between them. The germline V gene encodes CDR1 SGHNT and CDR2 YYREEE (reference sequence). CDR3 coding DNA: TGTGCCAGCAGCTTACCTAGGGGGTTCAATGAGCAGTTCTTC. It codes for CASSLPRGFNEQFF.

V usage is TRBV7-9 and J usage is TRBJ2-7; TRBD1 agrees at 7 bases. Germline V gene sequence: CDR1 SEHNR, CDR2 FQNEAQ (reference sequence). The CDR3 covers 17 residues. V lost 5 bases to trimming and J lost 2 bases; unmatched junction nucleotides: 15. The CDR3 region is CASSPPHRTGLTYEQYF. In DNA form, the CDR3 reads TGTGCCAGCAGCCCCCCTCATCGGACAGGCCTAACCTACGAGCAGTACTTC.

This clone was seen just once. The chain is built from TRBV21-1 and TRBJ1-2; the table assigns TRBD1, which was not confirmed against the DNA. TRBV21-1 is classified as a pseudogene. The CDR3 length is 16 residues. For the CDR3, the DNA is TGTGCCAGCAGCAAATGTCACAGGGAAGCAGATAATGGCTACACCTTC. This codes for CASSKCHREADNGYTF.

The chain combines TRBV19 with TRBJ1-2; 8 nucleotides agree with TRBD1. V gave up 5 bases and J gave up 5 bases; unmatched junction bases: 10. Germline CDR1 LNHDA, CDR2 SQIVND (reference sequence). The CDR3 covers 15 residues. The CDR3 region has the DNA TGTGCCAGTAGTTCAGGGGGCGTACTAGGATATGGCTACACCTTC. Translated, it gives CASSSGGVLGYGYTF.

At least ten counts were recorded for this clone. The CDR3 is CASSLQGGDGYTF. The CDR3 bases are TGTGCCAGCAGCTTACAGGGGGGAGATGGCTACACCTTC. V and J are TRBV5-4 and TRBJ1-2; TRBD1 matches at 8 bases. The CDR3 has 13 amino acids. J gave up 6 bases and V 2 bases, and 3 bases lay outside the gene matches. Germline assignment: CDR1 SGHNT and CDR2 YYREEE (reference sequence).

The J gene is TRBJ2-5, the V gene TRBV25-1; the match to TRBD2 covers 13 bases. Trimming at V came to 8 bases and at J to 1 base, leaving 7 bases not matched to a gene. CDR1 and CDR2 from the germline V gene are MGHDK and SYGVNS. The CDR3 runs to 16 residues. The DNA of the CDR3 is TGTGCCAGCTCCCCAGGACTAGCGGGGGTCCAAGAGACCCAGTACTTC. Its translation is CASSPGLAGVQETQYF.

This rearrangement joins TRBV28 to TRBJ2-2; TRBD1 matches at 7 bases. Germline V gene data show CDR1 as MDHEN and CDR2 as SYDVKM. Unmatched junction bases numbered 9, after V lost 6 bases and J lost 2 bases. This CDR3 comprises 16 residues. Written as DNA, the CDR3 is TGTGCCAGCAGCCAAACAGGGGAAATTAACACCGGGGAGCTGTTTTTT. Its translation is CASSQTGEINTGELFF.

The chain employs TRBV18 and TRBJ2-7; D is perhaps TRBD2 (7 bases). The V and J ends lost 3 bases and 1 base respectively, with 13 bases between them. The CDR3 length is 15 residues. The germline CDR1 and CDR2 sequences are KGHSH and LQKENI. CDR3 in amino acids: CASSPKRGGSYEQYF. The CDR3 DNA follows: TGTGCCAGCTCACCTAAAAGGGGGGGATCCTACGAGCAGTACTTC.

The chain's CDR3 is CASSFHPRGAGNTIYF. In nucleotides, the CDR3 is TGTGCCAGCAGTTTCCACCCGCGGGGGGCGGGAAACACCATATATTTT. The chain carries TRBV28 and TRBJ1-3, with D possibly TRBD1 on 6 matching bases. The V gene's germline CDR1 is MDHEN and CDR2 SYDVKM. Trimming stripped 3 bases from V and 4 bases from J, with 16 bases between. This CDR3 is built from 16 residues.

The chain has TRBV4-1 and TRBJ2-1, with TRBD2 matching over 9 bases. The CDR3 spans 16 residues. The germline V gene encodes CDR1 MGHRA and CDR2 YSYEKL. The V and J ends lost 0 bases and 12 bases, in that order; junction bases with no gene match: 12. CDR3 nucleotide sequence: TGCGCCAGCAGCCAAGATGGAGTAGCGGGGGCCAATCGGCAGTTCTTC. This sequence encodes CASSQDGVAGANRQFF.

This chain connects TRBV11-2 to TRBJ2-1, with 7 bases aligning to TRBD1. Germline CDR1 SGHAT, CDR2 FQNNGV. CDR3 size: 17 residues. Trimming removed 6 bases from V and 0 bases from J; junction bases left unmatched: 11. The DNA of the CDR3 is TGTGCCAGCAGACAGATTAGGGGGCGCAGCTCCTACAATGAGCAGTTCTTC. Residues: CASRQIRGRSSYNEQFF.

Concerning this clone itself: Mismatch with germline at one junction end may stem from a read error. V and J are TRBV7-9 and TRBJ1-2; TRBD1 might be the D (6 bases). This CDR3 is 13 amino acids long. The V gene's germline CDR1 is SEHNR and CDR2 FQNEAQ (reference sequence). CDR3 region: CSSSWTAGYGYTF. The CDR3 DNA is TGTTCCAGCAGCTGGACAGCTGGCTATGGCTACACCTTC.

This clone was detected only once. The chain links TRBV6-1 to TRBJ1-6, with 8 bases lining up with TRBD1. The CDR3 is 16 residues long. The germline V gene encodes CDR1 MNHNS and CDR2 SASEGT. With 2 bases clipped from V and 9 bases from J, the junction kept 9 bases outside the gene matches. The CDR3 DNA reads TGTGCCAGCAGTGAATCTTCTGCAGGGGGCGGTTCACCCCTCCACTTT. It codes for CASSESSAGGGSPLHF.

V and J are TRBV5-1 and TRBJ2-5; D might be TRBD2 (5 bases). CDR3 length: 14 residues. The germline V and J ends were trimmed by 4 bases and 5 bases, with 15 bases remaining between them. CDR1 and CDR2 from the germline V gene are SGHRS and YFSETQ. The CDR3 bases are TGCGCCAGCAGCCCCGGGTCCGGGGTTGAGACCCAGTACTTC. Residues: CASSPGSGVETQYF.

CDR3 amino acids: CASAKGVGIEKLFF. CDR3 nucleotide sequence: TGTGCCAGCGCTAAGGGGGTCGGGATTGAAAAACTGTTTTTT. The chain uses TRBV7-2 and TRBJ1-4, with a possible D match to TRBD1 (6 bases). The CDR3 has 14 amino acids. Trimming left V 8 bases short and J 7 bases short, with 17 bases between. Germline V gene sequence: CDR1 SGHTA, CDR2 FQGNSA.

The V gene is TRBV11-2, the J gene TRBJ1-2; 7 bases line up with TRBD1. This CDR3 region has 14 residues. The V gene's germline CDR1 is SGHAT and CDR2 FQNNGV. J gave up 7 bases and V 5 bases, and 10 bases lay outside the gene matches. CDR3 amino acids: CASSPRQGRGGYTF. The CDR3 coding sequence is TGTGCCAGCAGCCCCCGACAGGGACGGGGTGGCTACACCTTC. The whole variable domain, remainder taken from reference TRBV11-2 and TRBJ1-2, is EAGVAQSPRYKIIEKRQSVAFWCNPISGHATLYWYQQILGQGPKLLIQFQNNGVVDDSQLPKDRFSAERLKGVDSTLKIQPAKLEDSAVYLCASSPRQGRGGYTFGSGTRLTVV.

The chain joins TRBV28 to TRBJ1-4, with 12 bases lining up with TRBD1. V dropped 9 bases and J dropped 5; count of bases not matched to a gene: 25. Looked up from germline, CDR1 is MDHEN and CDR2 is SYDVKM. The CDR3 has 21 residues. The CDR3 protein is CARIPNFNWDRGLKRNEKLFF. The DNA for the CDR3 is TGTGCCAGGATCCCGAACTTCAATTGGGACAGGGGGCTTAAACGAAATGAAAAACTGTTTTTT. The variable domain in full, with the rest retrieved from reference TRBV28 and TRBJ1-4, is DVKVTQSSRYLVKRTGEKVFLECVQDMDHENMFWYRQDPGLGLRLIYFSYDVKMKEKGDIPEGYSVSREKKERFSLILESASTNQTSMYLCARIPNFNWDRGLKRNEKLFFGSGTQLSVL.

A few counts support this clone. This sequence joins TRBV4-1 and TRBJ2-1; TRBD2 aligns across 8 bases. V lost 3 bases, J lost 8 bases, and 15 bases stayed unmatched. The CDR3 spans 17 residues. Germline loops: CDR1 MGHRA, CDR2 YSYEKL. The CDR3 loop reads CASSHSIGGAGNHEQFF. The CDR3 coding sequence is TGCGCCAGCAGCCATTCTATCGGGGGGGCCGGGAACCATGAGCAGTTCTTC.

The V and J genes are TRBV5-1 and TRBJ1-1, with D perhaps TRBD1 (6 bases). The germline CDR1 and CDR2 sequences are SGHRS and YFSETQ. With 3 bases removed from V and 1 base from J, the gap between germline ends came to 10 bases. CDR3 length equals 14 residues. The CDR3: CASSSDRQNTEAFF. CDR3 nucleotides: TGCGCCAGCAGCTCTGACAGGCAGAACACTGAAGCTTTCTTT.

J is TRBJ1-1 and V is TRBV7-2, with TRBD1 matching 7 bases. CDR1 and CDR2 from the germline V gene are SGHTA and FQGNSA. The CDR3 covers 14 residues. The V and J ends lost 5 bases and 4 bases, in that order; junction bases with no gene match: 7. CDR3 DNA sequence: TGTGCCAGCAGCCTACGACAGGGAGGCACTGAAGCTTTCTTT. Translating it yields CASSLRQGGTEAFF.

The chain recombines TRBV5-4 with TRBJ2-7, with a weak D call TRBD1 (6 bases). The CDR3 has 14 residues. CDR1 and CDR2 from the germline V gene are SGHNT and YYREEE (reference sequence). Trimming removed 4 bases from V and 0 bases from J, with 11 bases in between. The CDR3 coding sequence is TGTGCCAGCAGCAACAGGGATAGCTCCTACGAGCAGTACTTC. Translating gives CASSNRDSSYEQYF.